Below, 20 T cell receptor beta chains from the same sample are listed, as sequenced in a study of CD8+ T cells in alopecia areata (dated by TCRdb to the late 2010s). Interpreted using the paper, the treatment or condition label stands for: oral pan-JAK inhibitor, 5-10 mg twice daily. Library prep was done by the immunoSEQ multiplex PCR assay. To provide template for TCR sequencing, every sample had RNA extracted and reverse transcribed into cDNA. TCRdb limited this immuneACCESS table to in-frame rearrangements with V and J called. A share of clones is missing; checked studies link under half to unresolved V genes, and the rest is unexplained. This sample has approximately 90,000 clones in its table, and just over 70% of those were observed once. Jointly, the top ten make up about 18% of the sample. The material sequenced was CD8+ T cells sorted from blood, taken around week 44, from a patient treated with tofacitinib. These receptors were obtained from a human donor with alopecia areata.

The CDR3 region has the DNA TGTGCCAGCAGCTCTACCAACAATGAGCAGTTCTTC. Its translation: CASSSTNNEQFF. J is TRBJ2-1 and V is TRBV7-9; D call uncertain. CDR1 is SEHNR and CDR2 is FQNEAQ in the germline V gene (reference sequence). V lost 4 bases and J 5 bases, leaving 6 bases between the germline ends. The CDR3 totals 12 residues.

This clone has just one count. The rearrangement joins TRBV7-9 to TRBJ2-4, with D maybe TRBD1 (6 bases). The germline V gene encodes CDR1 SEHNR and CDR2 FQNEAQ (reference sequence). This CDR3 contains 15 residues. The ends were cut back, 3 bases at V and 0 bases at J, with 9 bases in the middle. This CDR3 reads CASSLDSLAKNIQYF. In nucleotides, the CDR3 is TGTGCCAGCAGCTTGGACAGTCTAGCCAAAAACATTCAGTACTTC.

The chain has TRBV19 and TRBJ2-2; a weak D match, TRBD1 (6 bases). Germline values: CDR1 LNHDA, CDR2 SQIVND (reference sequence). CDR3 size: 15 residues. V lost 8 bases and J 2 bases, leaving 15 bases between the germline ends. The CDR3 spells CASLNRDANTGELFF. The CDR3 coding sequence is TGTGCCAGTCTTAACAGGGACGCAAACACCGGGGAGCTGTTTTTT.

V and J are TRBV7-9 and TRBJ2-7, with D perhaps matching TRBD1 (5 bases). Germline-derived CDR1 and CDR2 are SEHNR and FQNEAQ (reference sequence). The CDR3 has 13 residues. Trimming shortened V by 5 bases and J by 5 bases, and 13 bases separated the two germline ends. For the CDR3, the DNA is TGTGCCAGCAGCCCTGACAGTTTGAACGAGCAGTACTTC. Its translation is CASSPDSLNEQYF.

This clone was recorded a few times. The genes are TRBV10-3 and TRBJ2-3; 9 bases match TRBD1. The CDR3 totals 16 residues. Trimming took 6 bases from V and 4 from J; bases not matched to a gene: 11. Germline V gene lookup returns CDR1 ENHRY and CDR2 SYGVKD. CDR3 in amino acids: CAISRDPGQGADTQYF. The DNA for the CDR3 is TGTGCCATCAGCCGTGATCCGGGACAGGGTGCAGATACGCAGTATTTT.

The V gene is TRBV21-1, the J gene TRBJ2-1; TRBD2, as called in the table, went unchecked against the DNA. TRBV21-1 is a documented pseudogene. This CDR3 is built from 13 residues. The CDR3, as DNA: TGTGCCCGTCGTCGCGGGGTGGGCAATGAGCAGTTCTTC. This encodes CARRRGVGNEQFF.

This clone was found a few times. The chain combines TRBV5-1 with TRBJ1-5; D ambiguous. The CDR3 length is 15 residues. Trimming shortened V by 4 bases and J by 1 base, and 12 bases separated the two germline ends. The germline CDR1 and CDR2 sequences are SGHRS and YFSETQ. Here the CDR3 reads CASSLRGESNQPQHF. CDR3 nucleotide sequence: TGCGCCAGCAGCCTACGTGGGGAAAGCAATCAGCCCCAGCATTTT.

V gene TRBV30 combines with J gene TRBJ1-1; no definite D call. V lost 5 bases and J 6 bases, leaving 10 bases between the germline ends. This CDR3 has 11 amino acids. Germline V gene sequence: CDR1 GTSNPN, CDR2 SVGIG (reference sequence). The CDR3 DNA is TGTGCCTGGGGAAAGTTGGCTGAAGCTTTCTTT. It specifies CAWGKLAEAFF.

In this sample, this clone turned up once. In DNA, the CDR3 is TGTGCCAGCAGCCCCCGCGGTGGGACTAGCGGTGAGCAGTTCTTC. Its protein is CASSPRGGTSGEQFF. V usage is TRBV9 and J usage is TRBJ2-1, with TRBD2 matching over 11 bases. Germline V gene lookup returns CDR1 SGDLS and CDR2 YYNGEE. This CDR3 has 15 residues. Unmatched junction bases numbered 9, after V lost 4 bases and J lost 9 bases.

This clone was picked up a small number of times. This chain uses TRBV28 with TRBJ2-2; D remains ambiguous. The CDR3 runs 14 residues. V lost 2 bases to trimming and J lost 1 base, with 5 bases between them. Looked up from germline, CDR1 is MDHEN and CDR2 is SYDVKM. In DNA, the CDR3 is TGTGCCAGCAGTTTAGGGGAGAACACCGGGGAGCTGTTTTTT. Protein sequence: CASSLGENTGELFF.

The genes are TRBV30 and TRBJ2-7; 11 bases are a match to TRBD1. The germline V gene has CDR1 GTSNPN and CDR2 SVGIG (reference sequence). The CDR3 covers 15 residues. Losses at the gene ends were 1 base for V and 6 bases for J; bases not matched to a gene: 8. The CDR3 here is CAWSAPGTGGGEQYF. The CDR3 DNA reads TGTGCCTGGAGTGCCCCCGGGACAGGGGGTGGCGAGCAGTACTTC.

CDR3: CASSQDLEGNGYTF. DNA of the CDR3: TGCGCCAGCAGCCAAGATCTGGAGGGAAATGGCTACACCTTC. The chain uses TRBV4-3 and TRBJ1-2; D unclear. The CDR3 length is 14 residues. Trimming cost V 0 bases and J 6 bases, with 11 bases left between them. Germline V gene sequence: CDR1 LGHNA, CDR2 YSLEER.

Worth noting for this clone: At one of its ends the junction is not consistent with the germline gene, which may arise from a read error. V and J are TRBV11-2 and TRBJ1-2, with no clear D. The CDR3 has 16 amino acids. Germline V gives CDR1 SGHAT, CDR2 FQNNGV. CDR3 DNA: TGCGCCAGCAGCCAAGTTTCGCTAGCCACAGACTATGGCTACACCTTC. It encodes CASSQVSLATDYGYTF. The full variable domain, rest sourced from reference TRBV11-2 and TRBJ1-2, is EAGVAQSPRYKIIEKRQSVAFWCNPISGHATLYWYQQILGQGPKLLIQFQNNGVVDDSQLPKDRFSAERLKGVDSTLKIQPAKLEDSAVYLCASSQVSLATDYGYTFGSGTRLTVV.

Written as DNA, the CDR3 is TGTGCCAGCAGCTTAAACTACGAGCAGTACTTC. Amino acids: CASSLNYEQYF. This chain joins TRBV13 and TRBJ2-7; D uncertain. Per the germline V gene, CDR1 is PRHDT and CDR2 is FYEKMQ (reference sequence). V was trimmed by 2 bases and J by 3 bases, leaving 2 bases between them. The CDR3 is made up of 11 amino acids.

The CDR3 DNA reads TGTGCCAGCAGCTTTAGCGGGGGCTTTAACAATGAGCAGTTCTTC. It yields the protein CASSFSGGFNNEQFF. The chain carries TRBV7-8 and TRBJ2-1; 9 bases are shared with TRBD2. V was pared by 3 bases and J by 5 bases, with 5 bases of the junction left unmatched. This CDR3 is 15 amino acids long. In germline, CDR1 is SGHVS, CDR2 FQNEAQ.

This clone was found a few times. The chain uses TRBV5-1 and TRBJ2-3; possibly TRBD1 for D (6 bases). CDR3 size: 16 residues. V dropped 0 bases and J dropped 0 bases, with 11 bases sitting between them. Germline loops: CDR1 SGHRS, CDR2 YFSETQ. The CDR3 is CASSLGWDTSTDTQYF. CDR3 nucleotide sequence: TGCGCCAGCAGCTTGGGATGGGACACCAGCACAGATACGCAGTATTTT.

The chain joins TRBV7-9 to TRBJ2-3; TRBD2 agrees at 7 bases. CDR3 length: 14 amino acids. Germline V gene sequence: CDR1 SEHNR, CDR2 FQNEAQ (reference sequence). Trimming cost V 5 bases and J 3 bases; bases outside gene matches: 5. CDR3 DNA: TGTGCCAGCAGCCGGACTAGTTTGACAGATACGCAGTATTTT. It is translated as CASSRTSLTDTQYF.

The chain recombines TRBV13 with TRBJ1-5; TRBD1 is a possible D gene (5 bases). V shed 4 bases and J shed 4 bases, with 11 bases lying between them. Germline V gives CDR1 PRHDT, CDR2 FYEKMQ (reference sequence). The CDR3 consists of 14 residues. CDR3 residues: CASSSRQNNQPQHF. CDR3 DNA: TGTGCCAGCAGCTCCAGACAGAATAATCAGCCCCAGCATTTT. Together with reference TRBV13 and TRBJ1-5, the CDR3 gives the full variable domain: AAGVIQSPRHLIKEKRETATLKCYPIPRHDTVYWYQQGPGQDPQFLISFYEKMQSDKGSIPDRFSAQQFSDYHSELNMSSLELGDSALYFCASSSRQNNQPQHFGDGTRLSIL.

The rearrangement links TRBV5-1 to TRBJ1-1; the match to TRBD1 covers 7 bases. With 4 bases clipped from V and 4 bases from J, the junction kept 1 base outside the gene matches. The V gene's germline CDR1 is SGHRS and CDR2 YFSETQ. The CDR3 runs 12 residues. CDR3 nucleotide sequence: TGCGCCAGCAGCGAGGGGGCCACTGAAGCTTTCTTT. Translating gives CASSEGATEAFF. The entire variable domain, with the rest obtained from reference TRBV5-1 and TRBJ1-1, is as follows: KAGVTQTPRYLIKTRGQQVTLSCSPISGHRSVSWYQQTPGQGLQFLFEYFSETQRNKGNFPGRFSGRQFSNSRSEMNVSTLELGDSALYLCASSEGATEAFFGQGTRLTVV.

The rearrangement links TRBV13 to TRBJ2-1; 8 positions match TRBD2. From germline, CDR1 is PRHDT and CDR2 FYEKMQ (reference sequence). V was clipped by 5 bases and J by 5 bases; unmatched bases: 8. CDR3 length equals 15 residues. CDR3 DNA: TGTGCCAGCAGCCTCCGGGGGGGCCTGGACAATGAGCAGTTCTTC. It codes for CASSLRGGLDNEQFF.